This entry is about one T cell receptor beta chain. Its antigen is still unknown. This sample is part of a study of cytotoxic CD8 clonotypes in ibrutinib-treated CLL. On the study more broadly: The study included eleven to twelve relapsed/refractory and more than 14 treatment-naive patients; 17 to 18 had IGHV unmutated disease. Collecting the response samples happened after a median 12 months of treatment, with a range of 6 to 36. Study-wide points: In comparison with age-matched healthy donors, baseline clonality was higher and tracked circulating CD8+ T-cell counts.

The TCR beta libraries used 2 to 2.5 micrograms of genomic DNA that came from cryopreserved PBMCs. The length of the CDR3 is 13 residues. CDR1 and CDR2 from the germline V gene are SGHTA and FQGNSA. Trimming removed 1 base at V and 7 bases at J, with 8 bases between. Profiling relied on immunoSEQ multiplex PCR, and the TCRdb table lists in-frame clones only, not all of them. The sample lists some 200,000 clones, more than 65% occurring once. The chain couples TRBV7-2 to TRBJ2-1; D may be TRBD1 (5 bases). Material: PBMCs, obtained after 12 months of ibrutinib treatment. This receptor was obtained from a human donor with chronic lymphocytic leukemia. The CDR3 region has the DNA TGTGCCAGCAGCTTAGGGTCAGGGAATGAGCAGTTCTTC. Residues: CASSLGSGNEQFF.